The 26 T cell receptor beta chains below all came from one sample that was sequenced in a study of post-analysis software for immune sequencing data. Study findings and constraints: In patients, TRBV5-6, TRBV5-1 and TRBV20-1 belonged to roughly five TRBV segments found more frequently than in controls.

No antigens are known for them. The TCR beta cDNA libraries carried unique molecular identifiers. TCRdb independently ran MiXCR on the PCR reads; one entry per CDR3 protein. The table includes 750,000 to 950,000 distinct CDR3 sequences, 53% detected once. Sequences were obtained from blood. These receptors all come from a girl under 18 with multiple sclerosis.

The chain employs TRBV6-5 and TRBJ1-4; the D gene is possibly TRBD1 (5 bases). Germline V gene data show CDR1 as MNHEY and CDR2 as SVGAGI. The CDR3 has 14 residues. V was shortened by 2 bases and J by 5 bases, with 9 bases between the two germline ends. For the CDR3, the DNA is TGTGCCAGCAGTTACCGACAGTACAATGAAAAACTGTTTTTT. Its translation: CASSYRQYNEKLFF.

The J gene is TRBJ2-7, the V gene TRBV12-3 or TRBV12-4, with 7 bases aligning to TRBD1. The CDR3 consists of 15 residues. J was trimmed by 2 bases and V by 4 bases; bases with no gene match: 8. The CDR3 here is CASSSGTVQAYEQYF. In DNA form, the CDR3 reads TGTGCCAGCAGTTCTGGGACAGTTCAGGCCTACGAGCAGTACTTC.

This clonotype came up once. The rearrangement uses TRBV12-3 or TRBV12-4 and TRBJ2-3; D possibly corresponds to TRBD1 (5 bases). Trimming shortened V by 6 bases and J by 0 bases, and 16 bases separated the two germline ends. The length of the CDR3 is 16 residues. CDR3 DNA: TGTGCCAGCAGCCCGCTTTTGGGGCCAAGCACAGATACGCAGTATTTT. Residues: CASSPLLGPSTDTQYF.

This clonotype was seen a single time. The chain uses TRBV24-1 and TRBJ2-5, with no clear D. This CDR3 spans 12 amino acids. V was pared by 2 bases and J by 3 bases, with 3 bases between. Germline CDR1 reads KGHDR; CDR2 reads SFDVKD. The DNA for the CDR3 is TGTGCCACCAGTGATTCGAAAGAGACCCAGTACTTC. It is translated as CATSDSKETQYF.

The rearrangement uses TRBV12-5 and TRBJ2-7; the match to TRBD1 covers 11 bases. V lost 7 bases, J lost 5 bases, and 7 bases stayed unmatched. Germline CDR1 is LGHNT and CDR2 is FRNRAP. This CDR3 contains 14 residues. The CDR3 protein is CASAWGQGVHEQYF. In DNA, the CDR3 is TGTGCTAGTGCGTGGGGACAGGGGGTCCACGAGCAGTACTTC. Supplemented by reference TRBV12-5 and TRBJ2-7, the full variable domain reads DARVTQTPRHKVTEMGQEVTMRCQPILGHNTVFWYRQTMMQGLELLAYFRNRAPLDDSGMPKDRFSAEMPDATLATLKIQPSEPRDSAVYFCASAWGQGVHEQYFGPGTRLTVT.

The V call is TRBV12-3 or TRBV12-4, the J call TRBJ2-1; 15 nucleotides line up with TRBD2. The CDR3 has 16 amino acids. With V trimmed by 7 bases and J by 9 bases, 10 bases remained unmatched. CDR3: CASNAGLAGGLGEQFF. The DNA of the CDR3 is TGTGCCAGCAACGCCGGACTAGCGGGAGGGCTTGGTGAGCAGTTCTTC.

The chain has TRBV28 and TRBJ2-4; maybe TRBD2 (5 bases). The J call may not be correct, given that the DNA end is closer to TRBJ2-7. CDR3 size: 16 residues. The germline V gene has CDR1 MDHEN and CDR2 SYDVKM. The CDR3 nucleotides read TGTGCCAGCAGTGGACTGGTCTGGGCAGAGGCCTACGAGCAGTACTTC. Its translation: CASSGLVWAEAYEQYF.

The rearrangement uses TRBV20-1 and TRBJ2-3; TRBD2 is a possible D gene (5 bases). V was trimmed by 6 bases and J by 4 bases, leaving 17 bases between them. Germline V gene sequence: CDR1 DFQATT, CDR2 SNEGSKA (reference sequence). The CDR3 spans 14 residues. This CDR3 is CSADGEGGADTQYF. The CDR3 DNA reads TGCAGTGCGGACGGAGAGGGTGGCGCAGATACGCAGTATTTT.

This chain uses TRBV29-1 with TRBJ1-2; no clear D. V was pared by 2 bases and J by 4 bases, with 11 bases between. In germline, CDR1 is SQVTM, CDR2 ANQGSEA. CDR3 length: 13 residues. CDR3 sequence reads: CSVESPLLYGYTF. CDR3 DNA sequence: TGCAGCGTTGAAAGTCCACTCCTCTATGGCTACACCTTC. The full variable domain, completed using reference TRBV29-1 and TRBJ1-2, is SAVISQKPSRDICQRGTSLTIQCQVDSQVTMMFWYRQQPGQSLTLIATANQGSEATYESGFVIDKFPISRPNLTFSTLTVSNMSPEDSSIYLCSVESPLLYGYTFGSGTRLTVV.

There are a few counts of this clonotype. V gene TRBV12-3 or TRBV12-4 combines with J gene TRBJ2-1, with TRBD2 as a possible D gene (6 bases). The CDR3 contains 15 residues. Deletions cut 10 bases from V and 5 bases from J, with 21 bases between. In DNA, the CDR3 is TGTGCCATCAAGAAGGGTACGGGAGTCCACAATGAGCAGTTCTTC. Translation gives CAIKKGTGVHNEQFF.

This clonotype was recorded a few times. V is TRBV2 and J is TRBJ2-1; D is unclear. From germline, CDR1 is SNHLY and CDR2 FYNNEI. Trimming removed 6 bases from V and 4 bases from J, with 13 bases in between. The CDR3 loop spans 14 amino acids. Here the CDR3 DNA reads TGTGCCAGCAGCCCCGGCTGGGGATACAATGAGCAGTTCTTC. Protein: CASSPGWGYNEQFF.

The chain combines TRBV12-3 or TRBV12-4 with TRBJ1-2; D remains ambiguous. Trimming cost V 3 bases and J 4 bases, with 6 bases left between them. The CDR3 loop spans 12 amino acids. DNA of the CDR3: TGTGCCAGCAGTTTCAGGACCTATGGCTACACCTTC. Its translation is CASSFRTYGYTF.

In this sample, this clonotype turned up a few times. The gene calls are TRBV7-2 and TRBJ2-5; possible D gene TRBD1, 6 bases. The DNA end favors TRBJ2-7, so the J call may be wrong. The CDR3 runs 15 residues. Germline loops: CDR1 SGHTA, CDR2 FQGNSA. CDR3 loop: CASSSPGTPNYEQYF. The CDR3 DNA is TGTGCCAGCAGCTCACCCGGGACACCGAATTACGAGCAGTACTTC.

The chain recombines TRBV27 with TRBJ2-1; TRBD2 matches 8 bases. This CDR3 spans 14 amino acids. Germline values: CDR1 MNHEY, CDR2 SMNVEV (reference sequence). The V gene end was trimmed by 7 bases and the J gene end by 2 bases; junction bases not matched to a gene: 4. Here the CDR3 DNA reads TGTGCCAGCACGGGGGGGGGCACCTACAATGAGCAGTTCTTC. This translates into CASTGGGTYNEQFF.

The rearrangement links TRBV5-1 to TRBJ2-1, with 8 positions matching TRBD2. V gave up 3 bases and J gave up 5 bases; unmatched junction bases: 13. The CDR3 runs 17 residues. Germline CDR1 reads SGHRS; CDR2 reads YFSETQ. The CDR3 bases are TGCGCCAGCAGCTCCCGCCGGGAGGGGATCTTGGACAATGAGCAGTTCTTC. It is translated as CASSSRREGILDNEQFF.

The CDR3 reads CASSQQGALRNNEQFF. The CDR3 DNA follows: TGTGCCAGCAGCCAACAGGGTGCTTTACGGAACAATGAGCAGTTCTTC. The rearrangement uses TRBV3-1 and TRBJ2-1, with D maybe TRBD1 (5 bases). The CDR3 covers 16 residues. V lost 2 bases and J 5 bases, leaving 16 bases between the germline ends. Germline V gene sequence: CDR1 LGHDT, CDR2 YNNKEL (reference sequence).

The chain has TRBV11-2 and TRBJ2-1, with TRBD2 matching 8 bases. V dropped 3 bases and J dropped 4; count of bases not matched to a gene: 5. This CDR3 is built from 15 residues. The germline V gene encodes CDR1 SGHAT and CDR2 FQNNGV. The CDR3 DNA reads TGTGCCAGCAGCTTCCAGCGGGGGAAGTACAATGAGCAGTTCTTC. Protein product: CASSFQRGKYNEQFF.

This clonotype was observed a few times. The chain carries TRBV29-1 and TRBJ2-1; D call uncertain. The CDR3 sequence is 10 residues long. Germline-derived CDR1 and CDR2 are SQVTM and ANQGSEA. Trimming cost V 8 bases and J 9 bases, with 11 bases left between them. The CDR3 spells CSTSQAEQFF. CDR3 nucleotides: TGCAGCACCTCCCAGGCTGAGCAGTTCTTC.

The chain has TRBV20-1 and TRBJ2-3; 9 bases fit TRBD1. Germline V gives CDR1 DFQATT, CDR2 SNEGSKA (reference sequence). This CDR3 contains 11 residues. The CDR3 DNA sequence: TGCGCCGGACAGGGGACAGATACGCAGTATTTT. It encodes CAGQGTDTQYF.

This clonotype came up a few times. V usage is TRBV5-1 and J usage is TRBJ2-3; 10 bases fit TRBD2. V lost 0 bases, J lost 1 base, and 2 bases stayed unmatched. The CDR3 is 16 amino acids. Germline V gene sequence: CDR1 SGHRS, CDR2 YFSETQ. CDR3 sequence: CASSLGGTSGTDTQYF. The CDR3 coding sequence is TGCGCCAGCAGCTTGGGTGGGACTAGCGGCACAGATACGCAGTATTTT.

This rearrangement joins TRBV4-1 to TRBJ2-7; D is possibly TRBD1 (6 bases). V lost 8 bases and J lost 0, with 17 bases in between. The CDR3 extends over 15 amino acids. Germline V gene sequence: CDR1 MGHRA, CDR2 YSYEKL. CDR3: CASATVRGSSYEQYF. In DNA form, the CDR3 reads TGCGCCAGCGCAACGGTCAGGGGAAGCTCCTACGAGCAGTACTTC.

This chain joins TRBV20-1 and TRBJ2-7; 12 positions agree with TRBD2. The V segment lost 0 bases and the J segment 0 bases; nucleotides outside the gene matches: 9. The CDR3 runs to 18 residues. In germline, CDR1 is DFQATT, CDR2 SNEGSKA (reference sequence). The CDR3 sequence: CSARDPGRTSGISYEQYF. The CDR3 DNA reads TGCAGTGCTAGAGATCCGGGTCGGACTAGCGGGATCTCCTACGAGCAGTACTTC.

V is TRBV5-1 and J is TRBJ2-1; tentatively, D is TRBD2 (6 bases). In germline, CDR1 is SGHRS, CDR2 YFSETQ. V lost 7 bases and J lost 1, with 24 bases in between. This CDR3 contains 18 residues. The DNA for the CDR3 is TGCGCCAGCTCCCCGAGGGGTCCCGGGAGCTATTCCTACAATGAGCAGTTCTTC. Its protein is CASSPRGPGSYSYNEQFF. Together with reference TRBV5-1 and TRBJ2-1, the CDR3 gives the full variable domain: KAGVTQTPRYLIKTRGQQVTLSCSPISGHRSVSWYQQTPGQGLQFLFEYFSETQRNKGNFPGRFSGRQFSNSRSEMNVSTLELGDSALYLCASSPRGPGSYSYNEQFFGPGTRLTVL.

The chain couples TRBV20-1 to TRBJ2-4; 10 nucleotides align to TRBD1. TRBJ2-7 explains the end of the DNA better; the J call may be wrong. The CDR3 is 15 residues long. Germline V gene sequence: CDR1 DFQATT, CDR2 SNEGSKA (reference sequence). The CDR3 sequence is CSAPGGQGLSYEQYF. The DNA of the CDR3 is TGCAGTGCCCCCGGGGGACAGGGGTTGAGTTACGAGCAGTACTTC.

The genes are TRBV9 and TRBJ2-7, with D possibly TRBD1 on 6 matching bases. Between the trimmed V and J ends, which lost 3 bases and 0 bases, there was a span of 13 bases. The CDR3 totals 15 residues. CDR1 and CDR2 (germline): SGDLS, YYNGEE. CDR3 residues: CASSGGLDSSYEQYF. CDR3 sequence (DNA): TGTGCCAGCAGCGGCGGACTGGACAGCTCCTACGAGCAGTACTTC. Supplemented by reference TRBV9 and TRBJ2-7, the full variable domain reads DSGVTQTPKHLITATGQRVTLRCSPRSGDLSVYWYQQSLDQGLQFLIQYYNGEERAKGNILERFSAQQFPDLHSELNLSSLELGDSALYFCASSGGLDSSYEQYFGPGTRLTVT.

This clonotype was counted only a few times. CDR3 coding DNA: TGCGCCAGCAGCTTCCGCTGGCGCACAGATACGCAGTATTTT. Translating gives CASSFRWRTDTQYF. This chain links TRBV5-1 with TRBJ2-3; D gene unclear. The CDR3 is 14 residues long. Germline V gene data show CDR1 as SGHRS and CDR2 as YFSETQ. V lost 2 bases and J 1 base, leaving 8 bases between the germline ends. The full variable domain, completed using reference TRBV5-1 and TRBJ2-3, is KAGVTQTPRYLIKTRGQQVTLSCSPISGHRSVSWYQQTPGQGLQFLFEYFSETQRNKGNFPGRFSGRQFSNSRSEMNVSTLELGDSALYLCASSFRWRTDTQYFGPGTRLTVL.